This note documents a single T cell receptor (beta chain) sequence. Its matching antigen is unknown. This sample was included in a study of blood T cells in healthy people across ages. Overall study: When template switching was applied, about one barcoded beta molecule was captured per two T cells.

A second PCR of roughly 6 to 12 cycles used a sample-barcoded 5' primer and a J-beta primer mix. The template-switch adaptor, which had 12 random nucleotides, put a tag on each cDNA molecule. MiXCR, run by TCRdb on the 5' RACE reads, gives a single entry per CDR3 protein. Of 1.5 million to 2 million distinct CDR3 sequences listed, more than 35% are singletons. The CDR3 has 15 residues. Germline loops: CDR1 SGHTA, CDR2 FQGNSA. V lost 6 bases, J lost 0 bases, and 7 bases stayed unmatched. Points from the study as a whole: The diversity estimates, figures obtained from one million T cells, were considered underestimates.

The chain uses TRBV7-2 and TRBJ2-7; 8 positions agree with TRBD1. Sample: blood. The source is a human donor in good health. CDR3 nucleotide sequence: TGTGCCAGCAGTACACCCGGGACAGGCTCCTACGAGCAGTACTTC. It translates to CASSTPGTGSYEQYF.